The rows below give T cell receptor beta chains drawn from one sample of a study of T cell clonotyping in hematopoietic cell transplantation. The method was immunoSEQ multiplex PCR; TCRdb's version includes in-frame clones alone and lacks a portion of them. The repertoire holds about 3,500 clones, with roughly 85% as singletons. The sample was peripheral blood mononuclear cells, taken at the time of graft-versus-host disease after allogeneic stem cell transplant. The receptor source for this set is a female patient aged 45-65 years who had an allogeneic stem cell transplant from an unrelated donor, so the T cells may come from the graft donor. Some clones in this sample may be carry-over from other donors' samples. CDR3s include the opening cysteine and the closing phenylalanine or tryptophan. Fields, in order: CDR3 DNA, CDR3 protein, V gene, J gene, D gene, clone size. A D gene is named only where the DNA matches it firmly. Clone size is not always given. Where it is, it says once, few, many or a class for expanded clones.

DNA: TGTGCCAGTAGTACCGGTGGGGGACTAGCGGGGACCCAGTACTTC
CDR3: CASSTGGGLAGTQYF
V: TRBV19
J: TRBJ2-5
D: TRBD2
size: NA

DNA: TGTGCCAGCCATAGGACCACAGGGGATGGCTACACCTTC
CDR3: CASHRTTGDGYTF
V: TRBV2
J: TRBJ1-2
D: TRBD1
size: NA

DNA: TGTGCCATGAGACAGGGTGAGGACACTGAAGCTTTCTTT
CDR3: CAMRQGEDTEAFF
V: TRBV10-3
J: TRBJ1-1
D: TRBD1
size: few

DNA: TGTGCCAGTAGACAGGGGGGAATGGATACGCAGTATTTT
CDR3: CASRQGGMDTQYF
V: TRBV19
J: TRBJ2-3
D: TRBD1
size: NA

DNA: TGTGCCAGCAGCCTTCTGGGGCGAACCTACGAGCAGTACTTC
CDR3: CASSLLGRTYEQYF
V: TRBV7-8
J: TRBJ2-7
D: NA
size: few

DNA: TGCAGCGTTGAGGGCAGCCACTCCTACGAGCAGTACTTC
CDR3: CSVEGSHSYEQYF
V: TRBV29-1
J: TRBJ2-7
D: NA
size: few

DNA: TGTGCCAGCAGCGTAGGACCGGGGGATACGCAGTATTTT
CDR3: CASSVGPGDTQYF
V: TRBV9
J: TRBJ2-3
D: NA
size: NA

DNA: TGCGCCAGCAGCCAAGATCCCGGAGGGGCCTCCTATGGCTACACCTTC
CDR3: CASSQDPGGASYGYTF
V: TRBV4-1
J: TRBJ1-2
D: NA
size: few

DNA: TGTGCCAGCAGCTTAACGGCGGGGGCTACCTACGAGCAGTACTTC
CDR3: CASSLTAGATYEQYF
V: TRBV7-3
J: TRBJ2-7
D: NA
size: NA

DNA: TGTGCCAGCAGTGAATTGGGAGAAGAGACCCAGTACTTC
CDR3: CASSELGEETQYF
V: TRBV25-1
J: TRBJ2-5
D: NA
size: NA

DNA: TGCAGCGTTGATGGGCCCCGACAGGGAACCGGGGAGCTGTTTTTT
CDR3: CSVDGPRQGTGELFF
V: TRBV29-1
J: TRBJ2-2
D: TRBD1
size: NA

DNA: TGTGCCTGGAGTGTGAACACTGAAGCTTTCTTT
CDR3: CAWSVNTEAFF
V: TRBV30
J: TRBJ1-1
D: NA
size: NA

DNA: TGTGCCAGCAGCTTAGGGACAAGGCAAGAGACCCAGTACTTC
CDR3: CASSLGTRQETQYF
V: TRBV7-2
J: TRBJ2-5
D: NA
size: NA

DNA: TGCGCCAGCAGCCAAAAGACAGGGGGGTATGAAAAACTGTTTTTT
CDR3: CASSQKTGGYEKLFF
V: TRBV4-1
J: TRBJ1-4
D: TRBD1
size: NA

DNA: TGTGCCAGCAGTTTACTGTCCGCAGGGGAGACCCAGTACTTC
CDR3: CASSLLSAGETQYF
V: TRBV28
J: TRBJ2-5
D: NA
size: NA

DNA: TGTGCCAGCAGGGGGGGGCAGGGCGTTCGGAATTCACCCCTCCACTTT
CDR3: CASRGGQGVRNSPLHF
V: TRBV2
J: TRBJ1-6
D: NA
size: NA

DNA: TGTGCCAGCAGCGTTTTCGGGGGGCTAGATACGCAGTATTTT
CDR3: CASSVFGGLDTQYF
V: TRBV9
J: TRBJ2-3
D: NA
size: NA